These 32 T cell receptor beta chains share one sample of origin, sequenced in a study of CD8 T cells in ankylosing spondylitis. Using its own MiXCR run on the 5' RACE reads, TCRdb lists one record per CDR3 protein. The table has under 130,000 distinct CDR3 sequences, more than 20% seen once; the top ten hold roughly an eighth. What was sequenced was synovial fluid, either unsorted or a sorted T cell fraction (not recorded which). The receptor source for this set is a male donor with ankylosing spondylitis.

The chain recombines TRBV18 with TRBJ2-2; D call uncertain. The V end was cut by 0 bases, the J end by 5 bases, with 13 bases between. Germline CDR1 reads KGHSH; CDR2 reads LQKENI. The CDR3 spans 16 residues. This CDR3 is CASSPPGRISTGELFF. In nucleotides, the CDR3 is TGTGCCAGCTCACCACCGGGCAGGATTAGTACCGGGGAGCTGTTTTTT.

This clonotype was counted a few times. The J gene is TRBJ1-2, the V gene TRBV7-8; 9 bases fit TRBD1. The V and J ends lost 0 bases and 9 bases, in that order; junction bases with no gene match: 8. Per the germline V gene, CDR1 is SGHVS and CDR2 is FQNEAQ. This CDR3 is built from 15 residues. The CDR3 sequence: CASSLAEGTGHRYTF. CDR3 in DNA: TGTGCCAGCAGCTTAGCGGAGGGGACAGGGCACCGCTACACCTTC. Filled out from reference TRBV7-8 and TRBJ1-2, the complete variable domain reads GAGVSQSPRYKVAKRGQDVALRCDPISGHVSLFWYQQALGQGPEFLTYFQNEAQLDKSGLPSDRFFAERPEGSVSTLKIQRTQQEDSAVYLCASSLAEGTGHRYTFGSGTRLTVV.

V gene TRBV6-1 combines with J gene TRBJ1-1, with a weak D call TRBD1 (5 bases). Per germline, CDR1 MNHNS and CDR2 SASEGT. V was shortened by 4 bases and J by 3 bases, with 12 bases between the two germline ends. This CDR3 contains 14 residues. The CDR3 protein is CASSVGWGYTEAFF. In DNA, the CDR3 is TGTGCCAGCAGTGTGGGCTGGGGGTACACTGAAGCTTTCTTT.

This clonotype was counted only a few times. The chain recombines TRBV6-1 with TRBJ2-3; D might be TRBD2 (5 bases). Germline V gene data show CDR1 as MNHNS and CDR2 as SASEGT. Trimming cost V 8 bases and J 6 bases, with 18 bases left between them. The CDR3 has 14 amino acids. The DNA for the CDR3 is TGTGCCAGCGCAGAGGGCTATGCTGTGGATACGCAGTATTTT. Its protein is CASAEGYAVDTQYF.

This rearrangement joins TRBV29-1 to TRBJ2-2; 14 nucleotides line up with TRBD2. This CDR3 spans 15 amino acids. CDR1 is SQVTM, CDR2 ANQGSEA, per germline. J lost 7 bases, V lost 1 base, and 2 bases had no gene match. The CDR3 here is CSVEVGLAGGGELFF. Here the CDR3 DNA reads TGCAGCGTTGAAGTCGGACTAGCGGGAGGCGGGGAGCTGTTTTTT.

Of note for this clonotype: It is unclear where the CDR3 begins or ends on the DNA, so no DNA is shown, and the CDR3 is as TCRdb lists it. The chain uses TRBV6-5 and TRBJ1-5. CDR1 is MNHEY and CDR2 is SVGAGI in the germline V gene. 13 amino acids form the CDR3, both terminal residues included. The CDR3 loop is CASSTSTGQPQHF.

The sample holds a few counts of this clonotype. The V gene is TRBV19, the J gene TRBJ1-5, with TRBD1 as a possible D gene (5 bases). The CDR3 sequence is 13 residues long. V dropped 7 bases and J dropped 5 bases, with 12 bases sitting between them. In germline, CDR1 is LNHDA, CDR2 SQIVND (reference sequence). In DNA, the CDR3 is TGTGCCAGTACCCCTGGGGCGGATCAGCCCCAGCATTTT. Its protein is CASTPGADQPQHF. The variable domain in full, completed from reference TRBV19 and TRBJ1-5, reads DGGITQSPKYLFRKEGQNVTLSCEQNLNHDAMYWYRQDPGQGLRLIYYSQIVNDFQKGDIAEGYSVSREKKESFPLTVTSAQKNPTAFYLCASTPGADQPQHFGDGTRLSIL.

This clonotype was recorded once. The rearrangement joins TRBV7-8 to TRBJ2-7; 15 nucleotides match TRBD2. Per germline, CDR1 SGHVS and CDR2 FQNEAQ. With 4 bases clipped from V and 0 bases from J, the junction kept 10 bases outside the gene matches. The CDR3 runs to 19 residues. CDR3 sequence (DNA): TGTGCCAGCAGCTGGCCGGGACTAGCGGGAGGACCGGGCTCCTACGAGCAGTACTTC. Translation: CASSWPGLAGGPGSYEQYF.

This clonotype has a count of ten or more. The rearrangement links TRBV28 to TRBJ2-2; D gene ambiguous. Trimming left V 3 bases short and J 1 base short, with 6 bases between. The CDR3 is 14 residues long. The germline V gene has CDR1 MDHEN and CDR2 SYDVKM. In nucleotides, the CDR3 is TGTGCCAGCAGTTTGAGCAGGAACACCGGGGAGCTGTTTTTT. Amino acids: CASSLSRNTGELFF.

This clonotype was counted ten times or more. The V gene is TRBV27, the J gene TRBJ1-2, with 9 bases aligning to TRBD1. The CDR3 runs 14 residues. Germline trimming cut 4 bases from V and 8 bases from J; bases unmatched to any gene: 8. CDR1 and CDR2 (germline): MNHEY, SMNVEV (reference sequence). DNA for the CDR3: TGTGCCAGCAGTTCTTCCGGGACAGGGAACGGCTACACCTTC. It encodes CASSSSGTGNGYTF.

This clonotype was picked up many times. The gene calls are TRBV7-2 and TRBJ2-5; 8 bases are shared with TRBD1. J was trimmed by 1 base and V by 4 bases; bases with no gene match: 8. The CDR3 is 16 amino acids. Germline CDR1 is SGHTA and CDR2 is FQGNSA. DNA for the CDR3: TGTGCCAGCAGCTACGGGACAGGCCAGGGCCAAGAGACCCAGTACTTC. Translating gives CASSYGTGQGQETQYF.

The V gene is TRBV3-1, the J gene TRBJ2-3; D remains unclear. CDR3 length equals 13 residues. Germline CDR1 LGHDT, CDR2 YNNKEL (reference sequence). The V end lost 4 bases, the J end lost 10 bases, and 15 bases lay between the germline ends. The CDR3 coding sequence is TGTGCCAGCAGCCCATTGGTATCAAGAGCGCAGTATTTT. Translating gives CASSPLVSRAQYF.

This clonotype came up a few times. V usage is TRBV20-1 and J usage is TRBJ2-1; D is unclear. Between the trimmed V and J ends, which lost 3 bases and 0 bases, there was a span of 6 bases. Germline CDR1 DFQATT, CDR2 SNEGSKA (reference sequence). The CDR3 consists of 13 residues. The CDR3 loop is CSARLSSYNEQFF. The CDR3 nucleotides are TGCAGTGCTAGGTTGAGCTCCTACAATGAGCAGTTCTTC.

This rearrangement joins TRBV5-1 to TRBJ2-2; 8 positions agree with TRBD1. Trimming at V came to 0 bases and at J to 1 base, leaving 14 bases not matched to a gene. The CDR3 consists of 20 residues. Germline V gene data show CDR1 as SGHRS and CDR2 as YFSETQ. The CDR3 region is CASSLVRDRGLRMNTGELFF. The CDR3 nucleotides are TGCGCCAGCAGCTTGGTACGTGACAGGGGCCTCAGGATGAACACCGGGGAGCTGTTTTTT.

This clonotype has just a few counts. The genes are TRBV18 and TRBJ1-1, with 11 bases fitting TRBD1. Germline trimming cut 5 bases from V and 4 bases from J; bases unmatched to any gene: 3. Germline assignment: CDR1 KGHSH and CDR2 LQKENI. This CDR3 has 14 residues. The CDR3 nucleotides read TGTGCCAGCTCAGCCGGGACAGGGGGCACTGAAGCTTTCTTT. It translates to CASSAGTGGTEAFF.

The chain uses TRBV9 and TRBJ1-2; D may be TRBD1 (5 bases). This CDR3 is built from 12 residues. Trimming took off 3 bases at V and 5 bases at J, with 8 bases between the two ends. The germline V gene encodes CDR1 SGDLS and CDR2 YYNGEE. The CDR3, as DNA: TGTGCCAGCAGCGCTGAGGGGTATGGCTACACCTTC. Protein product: CASSAEGYGYTF.

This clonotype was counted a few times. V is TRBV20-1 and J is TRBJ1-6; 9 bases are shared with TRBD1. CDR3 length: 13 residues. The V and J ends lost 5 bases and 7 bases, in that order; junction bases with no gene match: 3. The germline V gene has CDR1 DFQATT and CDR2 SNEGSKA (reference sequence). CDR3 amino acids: CSAYRGQNSPLHF. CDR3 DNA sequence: TGCAGTGCTTACAGGGGGCAGAATTCACCCCTCCACTTT.

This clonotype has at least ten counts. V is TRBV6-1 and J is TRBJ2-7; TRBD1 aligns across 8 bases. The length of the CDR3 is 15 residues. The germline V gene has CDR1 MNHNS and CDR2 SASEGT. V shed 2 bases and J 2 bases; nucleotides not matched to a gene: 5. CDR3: CASSEPDREAYEQYF. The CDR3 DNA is TGTGCCAGCAGTGAACCGGACAGGGAGGCCTACGAGCAGTACTTC.

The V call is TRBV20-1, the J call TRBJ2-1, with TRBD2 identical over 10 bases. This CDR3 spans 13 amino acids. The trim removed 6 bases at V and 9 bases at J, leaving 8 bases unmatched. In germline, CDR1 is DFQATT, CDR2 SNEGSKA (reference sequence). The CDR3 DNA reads TGCAGTGCCGGACTAGCGGTTGTTGGTGAGCAGTTCTTC. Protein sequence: CSAGLAVVGEQFF.

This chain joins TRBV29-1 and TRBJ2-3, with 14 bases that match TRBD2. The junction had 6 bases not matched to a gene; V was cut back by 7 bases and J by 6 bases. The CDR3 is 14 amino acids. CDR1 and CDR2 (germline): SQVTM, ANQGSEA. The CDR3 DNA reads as TGCAGCGCCACGGGACTAGCGGGAGCCGATACGCAGTATTTT. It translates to CSATGLAGADTQYF.

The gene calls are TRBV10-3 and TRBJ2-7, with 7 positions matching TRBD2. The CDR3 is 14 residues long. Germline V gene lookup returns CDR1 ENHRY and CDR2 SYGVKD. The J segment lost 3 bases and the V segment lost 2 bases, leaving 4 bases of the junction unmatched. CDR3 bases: TGTGCCATCAGTGAGAGAGCGGGAAGCTACGAGCAGTACTTC. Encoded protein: CAISERAGSYEQYF.

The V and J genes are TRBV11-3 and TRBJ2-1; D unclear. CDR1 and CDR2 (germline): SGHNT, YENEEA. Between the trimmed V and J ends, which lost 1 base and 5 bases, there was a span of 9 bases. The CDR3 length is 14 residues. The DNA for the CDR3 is TGTGCCAGCAGCTTAGTTTCCCTAAACAATGAGCAGTTCTTC. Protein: CASSLVSLNNEQFF.

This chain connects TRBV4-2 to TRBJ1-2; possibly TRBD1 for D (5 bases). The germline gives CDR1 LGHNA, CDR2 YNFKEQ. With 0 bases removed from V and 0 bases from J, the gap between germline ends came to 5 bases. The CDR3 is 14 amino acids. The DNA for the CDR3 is TGTGCCAGCAGCCAAGAGACAGCTAACTATGGCTACACCTTC. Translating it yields CASSQETANYGYTF.

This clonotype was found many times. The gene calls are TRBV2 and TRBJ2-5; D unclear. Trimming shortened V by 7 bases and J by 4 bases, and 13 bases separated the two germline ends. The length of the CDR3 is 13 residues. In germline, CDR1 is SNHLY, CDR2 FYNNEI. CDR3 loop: CASTRGSGETQYF. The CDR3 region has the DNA TGTGCCAGCACACGTGGGTCGGGAGAGACCCAGTACTTC.

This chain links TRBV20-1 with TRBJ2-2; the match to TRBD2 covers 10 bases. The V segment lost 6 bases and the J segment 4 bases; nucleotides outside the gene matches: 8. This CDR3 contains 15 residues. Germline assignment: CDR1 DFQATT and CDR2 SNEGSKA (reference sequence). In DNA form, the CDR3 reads TGCAGTGCCTCCCGACTAGCGGGCTTCACCGGGGAGCTGTTTTTT. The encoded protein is CSASRLAGFTGELFF.

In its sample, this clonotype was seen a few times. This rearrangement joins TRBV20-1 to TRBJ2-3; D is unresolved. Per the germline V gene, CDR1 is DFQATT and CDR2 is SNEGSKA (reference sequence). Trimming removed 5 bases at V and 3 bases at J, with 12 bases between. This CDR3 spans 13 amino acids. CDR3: CSAAYHGTDTQYF. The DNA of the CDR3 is TGCAGTGCTGCCTACCATGGGACAGATACGCAGTATTTT.

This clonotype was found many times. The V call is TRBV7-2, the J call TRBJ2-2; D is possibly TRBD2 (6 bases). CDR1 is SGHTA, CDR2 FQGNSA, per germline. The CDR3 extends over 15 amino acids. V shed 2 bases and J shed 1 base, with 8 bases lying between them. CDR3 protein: CASSLLAQNTGELFF. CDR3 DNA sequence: TGTGCCAGCAGCTTACTAGCGCAGAACACCGGGGAGCTGTTTTTT. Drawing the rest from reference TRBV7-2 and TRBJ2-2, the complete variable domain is GAGVSQSPSNKVTEKGKDVELRCDPISGHTALYWYRQSLGQGLEFLIYFQGNSAPDKSGLPSDRFSAERTGGSVSTLTIQRTQQEDSAVYLCASSLLAQNTGELFFGEGSRLTVL.

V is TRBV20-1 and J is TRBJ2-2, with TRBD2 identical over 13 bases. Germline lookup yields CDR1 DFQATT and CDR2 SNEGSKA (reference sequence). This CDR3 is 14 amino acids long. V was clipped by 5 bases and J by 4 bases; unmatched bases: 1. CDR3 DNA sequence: TGCAGTGCTGGGACTAGCGGGATCACCGGGGAGCTGTTTTTT. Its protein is CSAGTSGITGELFF.

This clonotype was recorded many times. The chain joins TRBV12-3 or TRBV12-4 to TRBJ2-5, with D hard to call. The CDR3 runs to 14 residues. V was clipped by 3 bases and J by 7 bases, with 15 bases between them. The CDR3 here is CASSFRLNARTQYF. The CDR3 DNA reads TGTGCCAGCAGTTTCCGGCTCAACGCCCGGACCCAGTACTTC.

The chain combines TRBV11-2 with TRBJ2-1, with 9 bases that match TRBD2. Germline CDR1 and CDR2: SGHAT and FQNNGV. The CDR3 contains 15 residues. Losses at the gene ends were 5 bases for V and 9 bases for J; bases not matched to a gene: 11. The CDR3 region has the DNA TGTGCCAGCAGCGTGGGGTTAGCGGGAGCGGGTGAGCAGTTCTTC. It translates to CASSVGLAGAGEQFF.

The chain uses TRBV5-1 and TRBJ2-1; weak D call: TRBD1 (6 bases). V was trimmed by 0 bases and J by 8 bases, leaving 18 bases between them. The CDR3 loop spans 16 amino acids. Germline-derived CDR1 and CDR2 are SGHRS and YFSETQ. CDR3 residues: CASSLAGQGIVHEQFF. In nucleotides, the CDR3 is TGCGCCAGCAGCTTGGCCGGGCAGGGGATAGTCCATGAGCAGTTCTTC. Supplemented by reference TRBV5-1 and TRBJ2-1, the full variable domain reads KAGVTQTPRYLIKTRGQQVTLSCSPISGHRSVSWYQQTPGQGLQFLFEYFSETQRNKGNFPGRFSGRQFSNSRSEMNVSTLELGDSALYLCASSLAGQGIVHEQFFGPGTRLTVL.

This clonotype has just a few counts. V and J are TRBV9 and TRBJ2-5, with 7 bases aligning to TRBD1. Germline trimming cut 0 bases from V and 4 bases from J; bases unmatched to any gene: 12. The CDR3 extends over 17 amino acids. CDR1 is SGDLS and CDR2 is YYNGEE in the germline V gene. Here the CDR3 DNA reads TGTGCCAGCAGCGTAGAACCCTACAGGGGCCTGGGAGAGACCCAGTACTTC. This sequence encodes CASSVEPYRGLGETQYF.